These 18 T cell receptor beta chains came from one sample sequenced in a study of siplizumab effects on memory and regulatory T cells. TCRdb's table, derived via immunoSEQ multiplex PCR, lists solely in-frame clones and lacks some. Among more than 85,000 clones listed, 92% were seen once. Sequenced sample: CD4+ T cells sorted from blood. The receptors shown here come from a human donor in good health.

Only one count was recorded for this clone. V is TRBV28 and J is TRBJ1-1, with 8 bases identical to TRBD1. Germline V gene data show CDR1 as MDHEN and CDR2 as SYDVKM. J was trimmed by 0 bases and V by 6 bases; bases with no gene match: 3. There are 14 residues in the CDR3. CDR3 residues: CASSAGGLNTEAFF. For the CDR3, the DNA is TGTGCCAGCAGCGCAGGGGGCTTGAACACTGAAGCTTTCTTT.

V is TRBV2 and J is TRBJ2-1; 11 bases map to TRBD2. The junction had 2 bases not matched to a gene; V was cut back by 3 bases and J by 4 bases. CDR3 size: 15 residues. In germline, CDR1 is SNHLY, CDR2 FYNNEI. CDR3 residues: CASSDWTSGYNEQFF. The CDR3 DNA sequence: TGTGCCAGCAGTGACTGGACTAGCGGGTACAATGAGCAGTTCTTC.

V usage is TRBV6-4 and J usage is TRBJ1-4; D is undetermined. CDR3 size: 13 residues. Germline V gene sequence: CDR1 MRHNA, CDR2 SNTAGT. Trimming stripped 4 bases from V and 3 bases from J, with 6 bases between. The CDR3 DNA is TGTGCCAGCAGTGTCGGGGCTAATGAAAAACTGTTTTTT. Amino acids: CASSVGANEKLFF.

The chain uses TRBV19 and TRBJ2-7; D might be TRBD2 (6 bases). Germline loops: CDR1 LNHDA, CDR2 SQIVND (reference sequence). The CDR3 is made up of 15 amino acids. The germline V and J ends were trimmed by 6 bases and 2 bases, with 17 bases remaining between them. For the CDR3, the DNA is TGTGCCAGTAGATCCCTTGAGGGGACTGCCTACGAGCAGTACTTC. As protein: CASRSLEGTAYEQYF.

V usage is TRBV27 and J usage is TRBJ1-4, with 9 bases identical to TRBD1. The CDR3 consists of 14 residues. With 6 bases clipped from V and 8 bases from J, the junction kept 7 bases outside the gene matches. Germline V CDR1 and CDR2: MNHEY, SMNVEV (reference sequence). This chain's CDR3 is CASRSDRGREKLFF. CDR3 nucleotides: TGTGCCAGCAGATCGGACAGGGGACGAGAAAAACTGTTTTTT.

The V gene is TRBV30, the J gene TRBJ2-5; 10 nucleotides line up with TRBD2. V lost 1 base, J lost 5 bases, and 4 bases stayed unmatched. CDR1 is GTSNPN and CDR2 is SVGIG in the germline V gene (reference sequence). This CDR3 spans 14 amino acids. CDR3 sequence: CAWSGGSGRETQYF. In nucleotides, the CDR3 is TGTGCCTGGAGTGGAGGTAGCGGGAGGGAGACCCAGTACTTC.

The chain recombines TRBV27 with TRBJ1-5; TRBD1 matches 7 bases. The CDR3 contains 17 residues. From germline, CDR1 is MNHEY and CDR2 SMNVEV (reference sequence). Losses at the gene ends were 5 bases for V and 1 base for J; bases not matched to a gene: 11. The CDR3 coding sequence is TGTGCCAGCAGTCCCCTCTCAGGGGGGATCAGCAATCAGCCCCAGCATTTT. This codes for CASSPLSGGISNQPQHF.

This chain links TRBV5-1 with TRBJ2-5; D assignment may be TRBD1 or TRBD2 (5 bases each). CDR1 is SGHRS and CDR2 is YFSETQ in the germline V gene. The V end was cut by 9 bases, the J end by 4 bases, with 19 bases between. The CDR3 spans 14 residues. CDR3 coding DNA: TGCGCCACCAGGGACGTAATCTCGGCAGAGACCCAGTACTTC. This sequence encodes CATRDVISAETQYF.

The CDR3 spells CASIINREGEAFF. The CDR3, as DNA: TGTGCCAGCATAATAAACAGGGAGGGGGAAGCTTTCTTT. The J gene is TRBJ1-1, the V gene TRBV6-1; the D gene is possibly TRBD1 (6 bases). V lost 7 bases and J 8 bases, leaving 17 bases between the germline ends. Germline V gives CDR1 MNHNS, CDR2 SASEGT. CDR3 length: 13 amino acids.

This rearrangement joins TRBV7-9 to TRBJ2-5; D is perhaps TRBD1 (5 bases). The germline V gene has CDR1 SEHNR and CDR2 FQNEAQ (reference sequence). The CDR3 sequence is 12 residues long. Between the trimmed V and J ends, which lost 3 bases and 4 bases, there was a span of 6 bases. The CDR3 region is CASSFGAETQYF. The CDR3 DNA is TGTGCCAGCAGCTTTGGGGCAGAGACCCAGTACTTC.

J is TRBJ1-1 and V is TRBV7-9, with TRBD1 matching over 11 bases. This CDR3 is 15 amino acids long. After removal of 3 bases from V and 4 bases from J, the junction contained 4 bases not matched to a gene. The germline V gene encodes CDR1 SEHNR and CDR2 FQNEAQ (reference sequence). The CDR3 DNA is TGTGCCAGCAGCTTTAGGACAGGGGGCATCACTGAAGCTTTCTTT. This gives the protein CASSFRTGGITEAFF.

The V gene is TRBV7-3, the J gene TRBJ2-2; 8 bases are shared with TRBD2. Germline trimming cut 5 bases from V and 4 bases from J; bases unmatched to any gene: 9. The CDR3 contains 16 residues. Germline V lookup: CDR1 SGHTA, CDR2 FQGTGA. The CDR3 spells CASSPLAGRITGELFF. DNA for the CDR3: TGTGCCAGCAGCCCCTTAGCGGGACGTATCACCGGGGAGCTGTTTTTT. Combining the CDR3 with reference TRBV7-3 and TRBJ2-2 gives the whole variable domain GAGVSQTPSNKVTEKGKYVELRCDPISGHTALYWYRQSLGQGPEFLIYFQGTGAADDSGLPNDRFFAVRPEGSVSTLKIQRTERGDSAVYLCASSPLAGRITGELFFGEGSRLTVL.

The chain employs TRBV10-2 and TRBJ2-7, with 8 positions matching TRBD1. This CDR3 region has 14 residues. V lost 6 bases, J lost 4 bases, and 8 bases stayed unmatched. Germline V gives CDR1 WSHSY, CDR2 SAAADI. The CDR3 nucleotides read TGCGCCAGCAGAGAGCAGGGGGCGCGGTACGAGCAGTACTTC. Its protein is CASREQGARYEQYF.

This sequence joins TRBV27 and TRBJ2-7; 9 positions match TRBD1. Unmatched junction bases numbered 14, after V lost 5 bases and J lost 0 bases. The CDR3 totals 18 residues. From germline, CDR1 is MNHEY and CDR2 SMNVEV (reference sequence). CDR3 nucleotide sequence: TGTGCCAGCAGTCAGGGACAGGGCAGACTACAGAGCTCCTACGAGCAGTACTTC. Protein: CASSQGQGRLQSSYEQYF.

This rearrangement joins TRBV11-2 to TRBJ2-1, with D possibly being TRBD1 (6 bases). In germline, CDR1 is SGHAT, CDR2 FQNNGV. This CDR3 has 14 residues. Trimming left V 5 bases short and J 7 bases short, with 15 bases between. Here the CDR3 reads CASSRRDTGNEQFF. The DNA for the CDR3 is TGTGCCAGCAGCCGCCGGGACACGGGAAATGAGCAGTTCTTC.

For the CDR3, the DNA is TGTGCCAGCAGTACCCGACAGGGTGGGGCTGAAGCTTTCTTT. As protein: CASSTRQGGAEAFF. The chain carries TRBV25-1 and TRBJ1-1, with 7 bases that match TRBD1. Germline CDR1 is MGHDK and CDR2 is SYGVNS. The junction had 9 bases not matched to a gene; V was cut back by 5 bases and J by 6 bases. The CDR3 length is 14 residues.

The chain recombines TRBV5-1 with TRBJ1-1, with 9 bases aligning to TRBD1. V dropped 4 bases and J dropped 4; count of bases not matched to a gene: 8. The CDR3 covers 15 residues. Per the germline V gene, CDR1 is SGHRS and CDR2 is YFSETQ. CDR3 sequence: CASSPKGQGGTEAFF. In DNA, the CDR3 is TGCGCCAGCAGCCCCAAGGGACAGGGTGGCACTGAAGCTTTCTTT.

The V gene is TRBV2, the J gene TRBJ2-7; D is possibly TRBD1 (7 bases). Between the trimmed V and J ends, which lost 9 bases and 1 base, there was a span of 19 bases. Germline lookup yields CDR1 SNHLY and CDR2 FYNNEI. This CDR3 comprises 15 residues. CDR3 bases: TGTGCCAGTGGAGGGCCGGGACAGCTATCCTACGAGCAGTACTTC. Translation gives CASGGPGQLSYEQYF.